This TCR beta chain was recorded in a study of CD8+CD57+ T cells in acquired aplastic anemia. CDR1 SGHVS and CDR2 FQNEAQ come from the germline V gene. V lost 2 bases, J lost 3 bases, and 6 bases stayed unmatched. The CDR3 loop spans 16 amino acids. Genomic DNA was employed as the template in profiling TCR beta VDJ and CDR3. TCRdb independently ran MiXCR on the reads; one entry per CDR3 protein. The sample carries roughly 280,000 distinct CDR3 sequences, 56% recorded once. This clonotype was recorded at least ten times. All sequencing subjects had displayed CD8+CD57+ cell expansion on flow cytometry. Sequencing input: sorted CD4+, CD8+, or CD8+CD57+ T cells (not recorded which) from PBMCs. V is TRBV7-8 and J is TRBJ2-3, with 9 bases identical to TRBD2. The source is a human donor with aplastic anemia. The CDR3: CASSLRWTSETDTQYF. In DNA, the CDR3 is TGTGCCAGCAGCTTAAGGTGGACTAGCGAGACAGATACGCAGTATTTT.